The T cell receptor beta chain described here comes from a study of PD-1 blockade in classical Hodgkin lymphoma (dated by TCRdb to 2020 to 2021). Regarding the complete study: Nivolumab dosing was 3 mg/kg intravenously every 2 weeks, continuing until either disease progression or unacceptable toxicity. The study used CyTOF and TCR beta sequencing to define a peripheral blood immune signature of response to PD-1 blockade in classical Hodgkin lymphoma.

Summary of the overall study and its limitations: By C4D1, a significant rise was seen in CD4+ TCR diversity but not in CD8+ TCR diversity (p=0.0027 vs p=0.16), and the rise was most apparent among complete responders (p=0.02). Only a single clinical trial cohort was studied, and what caused the repertoire differences, possibly disease activity or prior therapy, remained undefined. Baseline TCR diversity was reported to be lower in newly diagnosed patients than in healthy donors, and even lower in relapsed/refractory patients. Trial patients achieving complete response had baseline diversity similar to newly diagnosed patients, whereas partial responders and progressors had significantly lower diversity. Diversity was lower in patients who began nivolumab less than 1 year after ASCT, so these patients were left out of later analyses to avoid confounding by immune reconstitution.

Trimming removed 1 base from V and 4 bases from J, leaving 16 bases between the germline ends. The CDR3 holds 16 amino acids from the cysteine to the phenylalanine. Of all the DNA, just the CDR3 is kept, 48 bases in frame from base 1. Taken from the germline V gene (reference sequence), the CDR1 and CDR2 loops are LNHDA and SQIVND. Genomic DNA was isolated using the Qiagen DNeasy kit from unsorted PBMCs as well as from negatively selected CD4+ and CD8+ fractions. Amplification of TCR beta CDR3 regions was done by immunoSEQ multiplex PCR with primers that anneal to V and J segments. A synthetic immune receptor repertoire was used to minimize amplification bias, and remaining bias was computationally removed after sequencing. The paper's data handling went like this. Custom Python scripts were used to quantify repertoire diversity as the Shannon entropy index. Unsorted, CD4+ and CD8+ repertoires were analyzed separately, except in combined analyses where CD4+ and CD8+ sequences were merged in silico. A clone was considered expanded if an increase in frequency of at least 2-fold after treatment relative to C1D1 was found, and a pseudocount of 0.5 was applied to clones undetected at baseline. Clones with 0 or 1 copy at C1D1 were classified as singleton clones, and clones with 2 or more copies were classified as non-singleton clones. Clones expanded in unsorted samples were labelled as CD4+, CD8+ or unknown by matching protein sequences in sorted samples from the same patient. Diversity changes from C1D1 to C4D1 were tested in paired samples using Wilcoxon tests. TCRdb carries this immuneACCESS record with in-frame sequences only. Its versions omit some clonotypes, under half of them owing to an unresolved V gene in the studies checked, with the rest unexplained. V, J and clone size derive from that table, while D and trimming were established from the DNA sequence. Across this sample there are approximately 41,000 clones, with roughly 70% seen only once. Together, the top ten hold more than 3% of the sample.

As concerns this clone: Its target antigen remains unknown. Per-nucleotide qualities are absent, and no much larger clonotype sits a single base away.

The meaning of the sample's time point label: cycle 4 day 1 (C4D1), after less than 7 weeks of nivolumab. Relapse after autologous stem cell transplantation had occurred in all trial patients, and cohorts A, B and C were distinguished by prior brentuximab vedotin exposure. The trial cohort comprised some 60 patients with relapsed/refractory classical Hodgkin lymphoma whose best overall responses were complete response, partial response or progressive disease. In the multi-cohort phase II CheckMate 205 trial, trial patients received single-agent nivolumab. Best overall response was determined by an independent review committee according to the 2007 International Working Group response criteria. PBMCs from the trial were collected at three points: immediately before nivolumab initiation (C1D1), and during therapy at cycle 2 day 1 and cycle 4 day 1. After peripheral blood was drawn into 8 mL Vacutainer Cell Preparation Tubes, PBMCs were isolated by centrifugation and then cryopreserved.

Sequences were derived from peripheral blood mononuclear cells (PBMCs), sampled before the fourth cycle of nivolumab. The chain employs TRBV19 and TRBJ1-2; TRBD1 is a possible D gene, resting on 6 matching bases. The source of this sequence is a human donor with classical Hodgkin lymphoma. This receptor has the CDR3 CASSIAYGGALYGYTF. The DNA sequence is given as TGTGCCAGTAGTATAGCCTACGGGGGCGCGCTCTATGGCTACACCTTC.